What follows are 17 T cell receptor beta chains derived from one specimen sequenced in a study of T cell responses to AZD1222 COVID-19 vaccine. This table comes from immunoSEQ multiplex PCR, and its TCRdb copy is limited to in-frame clones, with some not included. This sample has about 84,000 clones; 75% to 95% occur once, and the top ten carry about 9.9%. Material: peripheral blood, obtained 28 days after the second AZD1222 dose. Receptor source: an adult who received the AZD1222 COVID-19 vaccine.

The CDR3 DNA sequence: TGTGCCAGCAGCTTAGGTTGGGGGGACGAGCAGTACTTC. Protein: CASSLGWGDEQYF. The chain uses TRBV7-9 and TRBJ2-7, with D maybe TRBD2 (6 bases). V was cut by 1 base and J by 5 bases, with 9 bases left in between. The germline V gene has CDR1 SEHNR and CDR2 FQNEAQ (reference sequence). The CDR3 has 13 amino acids.

This clone has a handful of counts. The chain is built from TRBV2 and TRBJ1-3; TRBD1 aligns across 9 bases. CDR1 and CDR2 from the germline V gene are SNHLY and FYNNEI. This CDR3 contains 16 residues. J was trimmed by 0 bases and V by 4 bases; bases with no gene match: 4. The CDR3 is CASSGGQGNSGNTIYF. The CDR3 nucleotides are TGTGCCAGCAGTGGGGGACAGGGCAACTCTGGAAACACCATATATTTT.

V and J are TRBV27 and TRBJ2-7, with D possibly being TRBD1 (6 bases). Germline assignment: CDR1 MNHEY and CDR2 SMNVEV (reference sequence). Trimming took 4 bases from V and 3 from J, leaving 10 bases between them. The length of the CDR3 is 13 residues. This CDR3 reads CASSYKGDYEQYF. CDR3 in DNA: TGTGCCAGCAGTTATAAGGGGGACTACGAGCAGTACTTC.

This clone was detected once. The chain uses TRBV24-1 and TRBJ2-1; D might be TRBD2 (6 bases). The CDR3 is 14 residues long. The germline V and J ends were trimmed by 5 bases and 7 bases, with 14 bases remaining between them. Germline V lookup: CDR1 KGHDR, CDR2 SFDVKD. The DNA of the CDR3 is TGTGCCACCAGTGCCCCCGGGACTTGGAATGAGCAGTTCTTC. Translation gives CATSAPGTWNEQFF.

This clone was recorded once. CDR3 bases: TGTGCCAGCAGCTTAATAAGGGGCGGATTCGGCAATCAGCCCCAGCATTTT. This translates into CASSLIRGGFGNQPQHF. This chain links TRBV5-5 with TRBJ1-5; a weak D match, TRBD1 (5 bases). V dropped 2 bases and J dropped 2 bases, with 17 bases sitting between them. Germline-derived CDR1 and CDR2 are SGHKS and YYEKEE (reference sequence). CDR3 length: 17 amino acids.

The V call is TRBV11-2, the J call TRBJ2-3, with 7 bases aligning to TRBD1. Germline V lookup: CDR1 SGHAT, CDR2 FQNNGV. Germline trimming cut 5 bases from V and 3 bases from J; bases unmatched to any gene: 8. CDR3 length: 15 amino acids. CDR3 sequence (DNA): TGTGCCAGCAGCGCGAGACAGGGTTTAACAGATACGCAGTATTTT. Translation: CASSARQGLTDTQYF.

This clone showed up just once. The chain recombines TRBV7-3 with TRBJ2-2; D call uncertain. The ends were cut back, 1 base at V and 0 bases at J, with 15 bases in the middle. Germline V CDR1 and CDR2: SGHTA, FQGTGA. The CDR3 runs 18 residues. CDR3 DNA sequence: TGTGCCAGCAGCTTAAGTATGGCTTCGGCAACGAACACCGGGGAGCTGTTTTTT. Translation: CASSLSMASATNTGELFF.

V gene TRBV9 combines with J gene TRBJ1-1, with D possibly matching TRBD1 (5 bases). The germline V and J ends were trimmed by 3 bases and 3 bases, with 15 bases remaining between them. The CDR3 contains 15 residues. The germline V gene encodes CDR1 SGDLS and CDR2 YYNGEE. CDR3 amino acids: CASSGTGSLDTEAFF. CDR3 bases: TGTGCCAGCAGCGGAACAGGTAGTCTGGACACTGAAGCTTTCTTT.

The chain recombines TRBV28 with TRBJ1-4, with D perhaps matching TRBD1 (5 bases). Germline lookup yields CDR1 MDHEN and CDR2 SYDVKM. The CDR3 runs to 15 residues. Trimming took off 2 bases at V and 5 bases at J, with 12 bases between the two ends. CDR3 nucleotides: TGTGCCAGCAGTTTAGATACAGGAGGGAATGAAAAACTGTTTTTT. This gives the protein CASSLDTGGNEKLFF.

As concerns this clone: Germline and junction disagree at one end, which may indicate a read error. The chain links TRBV7-7 to TRBJ2-1; D is unclear. Germline lookup yields CDR1 SSHAT and CDR2 FNYEAQ (reference sequence). The CDR3 runs to 13 residues. Written as DNA, the CDR3 is TGTGCTAGCAGCCCTACCTTACTCAATGAGCAGTTCTTC. Translation: CASSPTLLNEQFF.

The chain recombines TRBV7-3 with TRBJ1-3; D gene unclear. The CDR3 totals 13 residues. V lost 3 bases and J lost 0, with 3 bases in between. Per germline, CDR1 SGHTA and CDR2 FQGTGA. Here the CDR3 DNA reads TGTGCCAGCAGCTTGGGCTCTGGAAACACCATATATTTT. Encoded protein: CASSLGSGNTIYF.

This clone was picked up a small number of times. DNA for the CDR3: TGCGCCAGCAGCTTGATGGCAGGCAACCGGGAGCTGTTTTTT. Its translation is CASSLMAGNRELFF. V and J are TRBV5-1 and TRBJ2-2; D is unresolved. V was pared by 1 base and J by 9 bases, with 13 bases between. Per the germline V gene, CDR1 is SGHRS and CDR2 is YFSETQ. The CDR3 covers 14 residues.

The genes are TRBV4-1 and TRBJ1-1; possible D gene TRBD1, 6 bases. This CDR3 is 15 amino acids long. V shed 4 bases and J shed 4 bases, with 16 bases lying between them. CDR1 MGHRA and CDR2 YSYEKL come from the germline V gene. CDR3 sequence reads: CASSRDSSGATEAFF. The CDR3, as DNA: TGCGCCAGCAGCCGTGACAGTTCAGGGGCCACTGAAGCTTTCTTT.

The CDR3 DNA sequence: TGTGCCACCAGTTCCAGACAGCCCAATCAGCCCCAGCATTTT. Encoded protein: CATSSRQPNQPQHF. The rearrangement links TRBV24-1 to TRBJ1-5; TRBD1 might be the D (5 bases). Germline V lookup: CDR1 KGHDR, CDR2 SFDVKD. The CDR3 totals 14 residues. Between the trimmed V and J ends, which lost 6 bases and 3 bases, there was a span of 11 bases.

The count of this clone is one. Germline is not matched at one junction end, which may reflect a read error. The V gene is TRBV7-7, the J gene TRBJ2-2; a weak D match, TRBD1 (6 bases). This CDR3 region has 14 residues. Germline values: CDR1 SSHAT, CDR2 FNYEAQ (reference sequence). The CDR3 protein is CASSARTADGELFF. The DNA for the CDR3 is TGTGCTAGCAGCGCTAGGACAGCCGACGGGGAGCTGTTTTTT.

The V call is TRBV6-5, the J call TRBJ2-1; a possible D gene is TRBD1 (5 bases). CDR3 length equals 14 residues. Germline CDR1 and CDR2: MNHEY and SVGAGI. V lost 2 bases to trimming and J lost 12 bases, with 17 bases between them. The CDR3 DNA follows: TGTGCCAGCAGTTACCGCCCTGACAGTGTAATGCAGTTCTTC. This translates into CASSYRPDSVMQFF.

As DNA, the CDR3 is TGTGCCAGCAGCGTAGTTTCTAATGAAGCTTTCTTT. As protein: CASSVVSNEAFF. The genes are TRBV9 and TRBJ1-1; D ambiguous. The CDR3 is made up of 12 amino acids. Germline V gene lookup returns CDR1 SGDLS and CDR2 YYNGEE. Trimming took 0 bases from V and 7 from J, leaving 7 bases between them.